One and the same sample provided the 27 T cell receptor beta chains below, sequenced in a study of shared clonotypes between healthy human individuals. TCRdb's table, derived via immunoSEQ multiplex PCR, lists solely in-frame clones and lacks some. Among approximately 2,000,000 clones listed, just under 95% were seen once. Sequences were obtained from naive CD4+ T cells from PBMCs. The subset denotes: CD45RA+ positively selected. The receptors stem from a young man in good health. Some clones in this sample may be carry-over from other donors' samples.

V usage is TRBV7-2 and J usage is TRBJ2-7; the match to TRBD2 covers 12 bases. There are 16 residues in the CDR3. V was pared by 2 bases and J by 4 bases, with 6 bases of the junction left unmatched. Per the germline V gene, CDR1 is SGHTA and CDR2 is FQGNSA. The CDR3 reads CASSLFMLAGGYEQYF. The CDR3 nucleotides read TGTGCCAGCAGCTTATTTATGCTAGCGGGAGGGTACGAGCAGTACTTC.

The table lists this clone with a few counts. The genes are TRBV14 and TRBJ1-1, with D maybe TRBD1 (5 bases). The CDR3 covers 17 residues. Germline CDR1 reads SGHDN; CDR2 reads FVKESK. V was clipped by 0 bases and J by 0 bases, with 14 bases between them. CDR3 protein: CASSQDFRQPLNTEAFF. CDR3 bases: TGTGCCAGCAGCCAAGATTTTCGACAGCCTTTGAACACTGAAGCTTTCTTT.

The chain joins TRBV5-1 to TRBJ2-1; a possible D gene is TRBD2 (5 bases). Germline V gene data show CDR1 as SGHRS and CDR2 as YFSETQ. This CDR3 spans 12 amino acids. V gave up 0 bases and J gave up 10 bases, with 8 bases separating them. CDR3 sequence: CASSLGTQEQFF. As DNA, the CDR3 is TGCGCCAGCAGCTTGGGGACTCAGGAGCAGTTCTTC.

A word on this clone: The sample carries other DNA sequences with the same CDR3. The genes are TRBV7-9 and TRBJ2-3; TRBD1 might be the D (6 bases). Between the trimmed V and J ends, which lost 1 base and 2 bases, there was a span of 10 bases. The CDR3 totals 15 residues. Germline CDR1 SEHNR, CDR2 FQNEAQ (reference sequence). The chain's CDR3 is CASSLGAGATDTQYF. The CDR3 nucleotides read TGTGCCAGCAGCTTAGGCGCAGGGGCCACAGATACGCAGTATTTT.

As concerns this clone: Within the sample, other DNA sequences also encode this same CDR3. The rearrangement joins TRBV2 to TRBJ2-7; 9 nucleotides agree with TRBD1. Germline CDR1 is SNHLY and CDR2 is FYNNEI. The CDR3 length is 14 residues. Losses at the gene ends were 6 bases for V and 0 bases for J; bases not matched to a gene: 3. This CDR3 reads CASSRQGDSYEQYF. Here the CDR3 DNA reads TGTGCCAGCAGCCGACAGGGGGACTCCTACGAGCAGTACTTC.

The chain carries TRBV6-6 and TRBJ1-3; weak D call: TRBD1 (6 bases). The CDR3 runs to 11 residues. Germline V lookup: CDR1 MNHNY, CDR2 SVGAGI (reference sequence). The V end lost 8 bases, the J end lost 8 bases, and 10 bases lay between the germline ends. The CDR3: CASRHRDTIYF. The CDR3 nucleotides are TGTGCCAGCCGACACAGGGACACCATATATTTT.

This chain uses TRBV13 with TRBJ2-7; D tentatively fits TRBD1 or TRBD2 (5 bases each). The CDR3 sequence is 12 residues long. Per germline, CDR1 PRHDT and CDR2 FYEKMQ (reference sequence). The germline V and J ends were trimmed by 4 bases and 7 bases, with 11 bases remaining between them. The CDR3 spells CASSWGSYEQYF. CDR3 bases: TGTGCCAGCAGCTGGGGGAGTTATGAGCAGTACTTC.

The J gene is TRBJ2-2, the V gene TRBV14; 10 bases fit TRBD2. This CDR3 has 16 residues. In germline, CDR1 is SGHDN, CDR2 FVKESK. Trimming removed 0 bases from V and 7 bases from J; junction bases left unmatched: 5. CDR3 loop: CASSQETSGWVGELFF. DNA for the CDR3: TGTGCCAGCAGCCAAGAGACTAGCGGGTGGGTCGGGGAGCTGTTTTTT. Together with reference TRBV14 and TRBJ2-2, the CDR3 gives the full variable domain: EAGVTQFPSHSVIEKGQTVTLRCDPISGHDNLYWYRRVMGKEIKFLLHFVKESKQDESGMPNNRFLAERTGGTYSTLKVQPAELEDSGVYFCASSQETSGWVGELFFGEGSRLTVL.

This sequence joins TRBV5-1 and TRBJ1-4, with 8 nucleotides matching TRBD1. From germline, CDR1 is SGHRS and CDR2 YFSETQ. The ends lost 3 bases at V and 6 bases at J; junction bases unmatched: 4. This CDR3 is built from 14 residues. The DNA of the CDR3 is TGCGCCAGCAGCTCAGGGGGCAGTTATGAAAAACTGTTTTTT. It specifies CASSSGGSYEKLFF.

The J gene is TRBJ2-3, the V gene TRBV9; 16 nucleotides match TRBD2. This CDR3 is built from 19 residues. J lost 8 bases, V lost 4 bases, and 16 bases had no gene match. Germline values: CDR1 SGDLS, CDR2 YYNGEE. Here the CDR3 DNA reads TGTGCCAGCAGCCCTTGGGGACTAGCGGGAGGGCCAGTAATCGTTACGCAGTATTTT. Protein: CASSPWGLAGGPVIVTQYF.

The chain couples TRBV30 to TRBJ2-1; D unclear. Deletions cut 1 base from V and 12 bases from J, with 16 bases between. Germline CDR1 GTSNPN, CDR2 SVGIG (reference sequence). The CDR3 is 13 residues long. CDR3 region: CAWSALTHGGQFF. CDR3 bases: TGTGCCTGGAGTGCCCTGACGCACGGTGGGCAGTTCTTC.

CDR3 loop: CASSLFGVGTEAFF. The DNA of the CDR3 is TGCGCCAGCAGCTTGTTTGGGGTGGGGACTGAAGCTTTCTTT. The chain couples TRBV5-1 to TRBJ1-1; D gene uncertain. The CDR3 loop spans 14 amino acids. The ends were cut back, 1 base at V and 5 bases at J, with 12 bases in the middle. From germline, CDR1 is SGHRS and CDR2 YFSETQ.

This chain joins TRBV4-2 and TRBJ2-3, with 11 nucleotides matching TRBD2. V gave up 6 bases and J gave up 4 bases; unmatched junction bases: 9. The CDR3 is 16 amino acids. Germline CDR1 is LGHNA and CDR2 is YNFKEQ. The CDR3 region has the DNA TGTGCCAGCAGTCCCGGGACTAGCGGTTTGTCAGATACGCAGTATTTT. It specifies CASSPGTSGLSDTQYF.

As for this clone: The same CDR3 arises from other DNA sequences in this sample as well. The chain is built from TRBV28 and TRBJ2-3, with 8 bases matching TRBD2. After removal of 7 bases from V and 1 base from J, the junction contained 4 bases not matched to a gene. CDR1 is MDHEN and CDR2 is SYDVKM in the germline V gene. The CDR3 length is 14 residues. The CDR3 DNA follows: TGTGCCAGCACAACCGGGGGGGGCACAGATACGCAGTATTTT. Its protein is CASTTGGGTDTQYF.

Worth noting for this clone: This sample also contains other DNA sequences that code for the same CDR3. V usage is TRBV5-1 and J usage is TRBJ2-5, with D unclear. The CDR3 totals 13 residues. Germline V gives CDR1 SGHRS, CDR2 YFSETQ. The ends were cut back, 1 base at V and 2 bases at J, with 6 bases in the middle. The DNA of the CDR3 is TGCGCCAGCAGCTTGCGCCAGCAAGAGACCCAGTACTTC. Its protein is CASSLRQQETQYF.

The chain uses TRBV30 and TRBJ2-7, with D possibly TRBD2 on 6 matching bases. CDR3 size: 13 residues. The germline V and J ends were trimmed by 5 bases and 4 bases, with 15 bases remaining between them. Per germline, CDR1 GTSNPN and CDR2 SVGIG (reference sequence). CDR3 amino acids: CAWGGSGFYEQYF. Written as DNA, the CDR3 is TGTGCCTGGGGGGGGAGCGGGTTTTACGAGCAGTACTTC.

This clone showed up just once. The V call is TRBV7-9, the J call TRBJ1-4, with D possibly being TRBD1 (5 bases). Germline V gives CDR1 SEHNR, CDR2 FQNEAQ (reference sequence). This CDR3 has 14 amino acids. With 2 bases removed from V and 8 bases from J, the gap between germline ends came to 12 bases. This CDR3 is CASSLSGAGEKLFF. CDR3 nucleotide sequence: TGTGCCAGCAGCTTAAGTGGGGCAGGGGAAAAACTGTTTTTT.

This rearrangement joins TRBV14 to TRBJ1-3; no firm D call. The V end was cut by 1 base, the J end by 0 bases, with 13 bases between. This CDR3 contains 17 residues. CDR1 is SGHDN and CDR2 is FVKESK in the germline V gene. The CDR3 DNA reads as TGTGCCAGCAGCCAAGTGGTACAGACGTCCTCTGGAAACACCATATATTTT. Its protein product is CASSQVVQTSSGNTIYF.

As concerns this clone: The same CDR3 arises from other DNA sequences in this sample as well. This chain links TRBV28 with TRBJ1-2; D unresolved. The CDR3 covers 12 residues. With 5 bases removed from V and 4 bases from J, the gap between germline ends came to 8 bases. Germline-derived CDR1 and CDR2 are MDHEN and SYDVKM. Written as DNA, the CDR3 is TGTGCCAGCAGTAGCGGGCTCTATGGCTACACCTTC. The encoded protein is CASSSGLYGYTF.

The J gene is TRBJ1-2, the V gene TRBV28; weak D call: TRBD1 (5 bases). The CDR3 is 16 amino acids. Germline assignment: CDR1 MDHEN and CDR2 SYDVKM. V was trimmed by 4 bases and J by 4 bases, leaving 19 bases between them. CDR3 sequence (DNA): TGTGCCAGCAGTTCCTCCGGTGACAGCGTGCCCTATGGCTACACCTTC. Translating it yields CASSSSGDSVPYGYTF.

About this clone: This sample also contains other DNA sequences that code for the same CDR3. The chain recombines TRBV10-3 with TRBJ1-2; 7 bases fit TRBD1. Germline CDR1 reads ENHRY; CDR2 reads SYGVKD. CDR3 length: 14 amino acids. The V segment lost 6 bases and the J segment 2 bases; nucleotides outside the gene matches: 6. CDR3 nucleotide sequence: TGTGCCATCAGCCGGGACAGACCGAACTATGGCTACACCTTC. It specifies CAISRDRPNYGYTF.

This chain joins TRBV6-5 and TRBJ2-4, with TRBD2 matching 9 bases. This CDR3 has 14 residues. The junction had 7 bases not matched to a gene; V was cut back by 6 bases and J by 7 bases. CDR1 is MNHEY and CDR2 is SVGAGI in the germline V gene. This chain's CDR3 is CASSAGGPGNIQYF. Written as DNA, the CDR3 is TGTGCCAGCAGCGCGGGAGGGCCGGGGAACATTCAGTACTTC.

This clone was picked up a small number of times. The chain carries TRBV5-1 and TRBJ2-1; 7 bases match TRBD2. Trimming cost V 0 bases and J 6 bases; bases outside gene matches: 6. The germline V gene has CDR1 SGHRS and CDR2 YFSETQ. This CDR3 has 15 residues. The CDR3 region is CASSLAPSGTNEQFF. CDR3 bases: TGCGCCAGCAGCTTGGCCCCTAGCGGAACCAATGAGCAGTTCTTC.

Here the CDR3 reads CASSLMSRGLDQPQHF. CDR3 bases: TGTGCCAGCAGCTTAATGAGTCGGGGGTTGGATCAGCCCCAGCATTTT. The J gene is TRBJ1-5, the V gene TRBV7-8; perhaps TRBD1 as D (5 bases). With 2 bases removed from V and 5 bases from J, the gap between germline ends came to 16 bases. This CDR3 is 16 amino acids long. Germline V CDR1 and CDR2: SGHVS, FQNEAQ.

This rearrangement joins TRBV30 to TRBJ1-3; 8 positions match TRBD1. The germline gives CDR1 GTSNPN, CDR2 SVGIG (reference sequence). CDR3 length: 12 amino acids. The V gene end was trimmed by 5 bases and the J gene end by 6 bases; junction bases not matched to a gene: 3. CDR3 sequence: CAWHRGKNTIYF. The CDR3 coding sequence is TGTGCCTGGCACAGGGGGAAAAACACCATATATTTT.

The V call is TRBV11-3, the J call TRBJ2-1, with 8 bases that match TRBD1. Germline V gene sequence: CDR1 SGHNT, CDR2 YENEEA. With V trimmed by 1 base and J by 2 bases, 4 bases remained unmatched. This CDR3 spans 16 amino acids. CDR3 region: CASSLGQGRPYNEQFF. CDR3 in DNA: TGTGCCAGCAGCTTAGGACAGGGGAGGCCCTACAATGAGCAGTTCTTC. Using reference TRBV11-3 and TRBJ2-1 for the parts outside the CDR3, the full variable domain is EAGVVQSPRYKIIEKKQPVAFWCNPISGHNTLYWYLQNLGQGPELLIRYENEEAVDDSQLPKDRFSAERLKGVDSTLKIQPAELGDSAVYLCASSLGQGRPYNEQFFGPGTRLTVL.

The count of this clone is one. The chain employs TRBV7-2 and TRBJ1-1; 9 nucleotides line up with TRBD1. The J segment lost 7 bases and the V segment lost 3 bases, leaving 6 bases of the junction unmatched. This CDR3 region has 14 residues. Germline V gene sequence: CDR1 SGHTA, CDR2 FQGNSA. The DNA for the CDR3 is TGTGCCAGCAGCTTGCAGGGACAGGGAGTTGAAGCTTTCTTT. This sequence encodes CASSLQGQGVEAFF.